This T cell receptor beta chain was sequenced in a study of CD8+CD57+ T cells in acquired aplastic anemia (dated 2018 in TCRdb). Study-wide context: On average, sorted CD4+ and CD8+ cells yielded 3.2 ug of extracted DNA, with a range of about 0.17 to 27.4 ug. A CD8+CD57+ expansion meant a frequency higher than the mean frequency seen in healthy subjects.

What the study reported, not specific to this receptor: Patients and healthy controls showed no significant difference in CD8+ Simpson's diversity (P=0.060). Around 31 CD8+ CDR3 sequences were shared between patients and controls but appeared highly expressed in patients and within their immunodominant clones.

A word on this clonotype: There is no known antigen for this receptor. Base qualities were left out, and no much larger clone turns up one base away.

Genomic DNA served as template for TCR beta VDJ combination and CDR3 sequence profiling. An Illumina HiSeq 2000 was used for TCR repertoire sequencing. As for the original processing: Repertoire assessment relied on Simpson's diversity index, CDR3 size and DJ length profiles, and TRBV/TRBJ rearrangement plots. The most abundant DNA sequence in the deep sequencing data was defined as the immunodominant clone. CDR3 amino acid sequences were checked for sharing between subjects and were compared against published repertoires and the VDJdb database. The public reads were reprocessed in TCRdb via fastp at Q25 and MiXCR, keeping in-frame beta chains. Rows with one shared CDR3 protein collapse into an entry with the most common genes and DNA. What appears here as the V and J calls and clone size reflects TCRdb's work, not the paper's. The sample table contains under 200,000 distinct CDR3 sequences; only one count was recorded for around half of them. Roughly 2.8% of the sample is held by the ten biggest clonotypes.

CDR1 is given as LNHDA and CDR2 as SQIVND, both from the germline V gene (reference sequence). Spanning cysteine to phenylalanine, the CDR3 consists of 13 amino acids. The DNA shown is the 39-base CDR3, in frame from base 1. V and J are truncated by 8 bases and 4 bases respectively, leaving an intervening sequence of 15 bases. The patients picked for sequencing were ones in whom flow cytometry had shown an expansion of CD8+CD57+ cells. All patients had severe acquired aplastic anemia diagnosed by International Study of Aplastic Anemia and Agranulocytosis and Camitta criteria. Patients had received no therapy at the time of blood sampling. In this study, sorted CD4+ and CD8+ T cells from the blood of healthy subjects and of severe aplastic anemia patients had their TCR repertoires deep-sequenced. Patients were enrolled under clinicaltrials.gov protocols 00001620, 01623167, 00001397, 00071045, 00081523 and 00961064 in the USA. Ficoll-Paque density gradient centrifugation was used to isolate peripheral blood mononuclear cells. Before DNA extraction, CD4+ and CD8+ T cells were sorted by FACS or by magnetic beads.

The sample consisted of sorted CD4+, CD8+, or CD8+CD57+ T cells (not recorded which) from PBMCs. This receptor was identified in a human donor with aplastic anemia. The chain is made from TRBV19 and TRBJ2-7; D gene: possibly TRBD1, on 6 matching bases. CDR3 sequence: CASARQDRYEQYF. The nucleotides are TGTGCCAGTGCTAGACAGGACCGGTACGAGCAGTACTTC. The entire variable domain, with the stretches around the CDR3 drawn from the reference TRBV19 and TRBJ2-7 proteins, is DGGITQSPKYLFRKEGQNVTLSCEQNLNHDAMYWYRQDPGQGLRLIYYSQIVNDFQKGDIAEGYSVSREKKESFPLTVTSAQKNPTAFYLCASARQDRYEQYFGPGTRLTVT.